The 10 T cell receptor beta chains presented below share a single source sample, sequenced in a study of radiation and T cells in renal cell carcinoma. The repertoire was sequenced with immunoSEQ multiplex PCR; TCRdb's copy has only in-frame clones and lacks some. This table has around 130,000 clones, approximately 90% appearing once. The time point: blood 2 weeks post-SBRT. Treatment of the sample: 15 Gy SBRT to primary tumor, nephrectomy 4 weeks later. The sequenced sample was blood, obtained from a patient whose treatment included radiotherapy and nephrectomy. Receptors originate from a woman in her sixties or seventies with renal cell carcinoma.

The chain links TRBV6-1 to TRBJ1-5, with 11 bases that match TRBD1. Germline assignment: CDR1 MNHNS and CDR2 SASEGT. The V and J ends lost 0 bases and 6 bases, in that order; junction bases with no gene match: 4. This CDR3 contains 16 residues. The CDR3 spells CASSEADRGPGQPQHF. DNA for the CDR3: TGTGCCAGCAGTGAAGCGGACAGGGGGCCTGGTCAGCCCCAGCATTTT.

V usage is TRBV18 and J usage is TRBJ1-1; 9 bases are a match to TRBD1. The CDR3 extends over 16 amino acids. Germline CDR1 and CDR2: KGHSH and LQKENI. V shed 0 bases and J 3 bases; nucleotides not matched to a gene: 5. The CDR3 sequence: CASSPPNRGQDTEAFF. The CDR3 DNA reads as TGTGCCAGCTCACCACCTAACAGGGGGCAGGACACTGAAGCTTTCTTT.

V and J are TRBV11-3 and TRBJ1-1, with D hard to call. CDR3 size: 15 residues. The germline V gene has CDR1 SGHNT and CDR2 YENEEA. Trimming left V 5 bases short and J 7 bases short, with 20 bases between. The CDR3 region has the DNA TGTGCCAGCAGCCGCGAAAGCGCCAGTGGCTATGAAGCTTTCTTT. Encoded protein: CASSRESASGYEAFF.

This chain's CDR3 is CASSMILAGGPLSTDTQYF. CDR3 sequence (DNA): TGTGCCAGTAGTATGATCTTAGCGGGGGGCCCGCTAAGCACAGATACGCAGTATTTT. This rearrangement joins TRBV19 to TRBJ2-3, with TRBD2 identical over 10 bases. Per the germline V gene, CDR1 is LNHDA and CDR2 is SQIVND (reference sequence). The V segment lost 3 bases and the J segment 0 bases; nucleotides outside the gene matches: 12. The CDR3 runs to 19 residues.

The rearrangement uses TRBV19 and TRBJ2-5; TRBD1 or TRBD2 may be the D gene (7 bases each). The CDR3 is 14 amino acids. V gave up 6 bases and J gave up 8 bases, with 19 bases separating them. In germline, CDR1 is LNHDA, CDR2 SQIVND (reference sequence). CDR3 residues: CASRNRGGVATQYF. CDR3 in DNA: TGTGCCAGTAGAAACAGGGGAGGGGTGGCAACCCAGTACTTC.

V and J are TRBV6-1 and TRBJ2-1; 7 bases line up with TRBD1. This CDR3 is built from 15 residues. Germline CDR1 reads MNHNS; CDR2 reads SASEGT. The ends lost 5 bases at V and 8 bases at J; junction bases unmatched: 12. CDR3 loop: CASSPLTTGFDEQFF. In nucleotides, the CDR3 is TGTGCCAGCAGTCCCCTTACGACAGGGTTCGATGAGCAGTTCTTC.

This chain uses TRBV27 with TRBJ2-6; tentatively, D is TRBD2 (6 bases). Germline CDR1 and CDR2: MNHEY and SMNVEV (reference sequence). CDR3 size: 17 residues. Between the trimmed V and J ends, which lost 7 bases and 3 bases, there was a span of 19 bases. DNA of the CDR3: TGTGCCAGCACTCCCGGTAGGCAAGCGGGTGGGGCCAACGTCCTGACTTTC. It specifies CASTPGRQAGGANVLTF.

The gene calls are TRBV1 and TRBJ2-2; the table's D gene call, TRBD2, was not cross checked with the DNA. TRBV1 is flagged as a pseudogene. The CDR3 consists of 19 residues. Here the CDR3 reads CTSSFKAGTSGGAVGELFF. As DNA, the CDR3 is TGCACCAGCAGCTTCAAAGCTGGGACTAGCGGGGGGGCTGTCGGGGAGCTGTTTTTT.

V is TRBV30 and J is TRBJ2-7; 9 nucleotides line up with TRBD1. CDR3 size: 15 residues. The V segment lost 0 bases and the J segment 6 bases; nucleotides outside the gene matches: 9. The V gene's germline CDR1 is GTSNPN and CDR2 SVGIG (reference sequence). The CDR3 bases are TGTGCCTGGAGTGTACGGTGGGACAGGGACTCCGAGCAGTACTTC. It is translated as CAWSVRWDRDSEQYF.

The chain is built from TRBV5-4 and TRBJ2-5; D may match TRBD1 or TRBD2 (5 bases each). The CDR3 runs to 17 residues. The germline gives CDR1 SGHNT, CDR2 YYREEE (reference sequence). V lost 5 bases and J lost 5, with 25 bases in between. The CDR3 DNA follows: TGTGCCAGCAGTAATCGGGGTTGGGGGAATCAGAAGGAGACCCAGTACTTC. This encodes CASSNRGWGNQKETQYF.